The 18 T cell receptor beta chains listed next were all sequenced from one sample in a study of early T cells in non-severe SARS-CoV-2 infection. TCRdb reanalysed the 5' RACE reads using MiXCR and keeps one entry per CDR3 protein. The sample holds tens of thousands of distinct CDR3 sequences; roughly 12% are singletons and the top ten take 4% to 5%. Sequencing was carried out using whole blood. The source of these receptors is an adult who was a healthcare worker with PCR-confirmed SARS-CoV-2 infection or an uninfected control (not recorded which).

This clonotype was counted a few times. The chain is built from TRBV25-1 and TRBJ1-2; no firm D call. The V and J ends lost 6 bases and 0 bases respectively, with 8 bases between them. Germline CDR1 is MGHDK and CDR2 is SYGVNS. This CDR3 has 13 amino acids. Here the CDR3 DNA reads TGTGCCAGCAGGCCGAGTTCTAACTATGGCTACACCTTC. This gives the protein CASRPSSNYGYTF.

This chain connects TRBV19 to TRBJ2-1, with no clear D. This CDR3 region has 12 residues. Deletions cut 3 bases from V and 8 bases from J, with 8 bases between. Germline lookup yields CDR1 LNHDA and CDR2 SQIVND (reference sequence). The CDR3 protein is CASSMGSYEQFF. The CDR3 DNA reads TGTGCCAGTAGTATGGGTAGCTATGAGCAGTTCTTC. Complete variable domain (other parts from reference TRBV19 and TRBJ2-1): DGGITQSPKYLFRKEGQNVTLSCEQNLNHDAMYWYRQDPGQGLRLIYYSQIVNDFQKGDIAEGYSVSREKKESFPLTVTSAQKNPTAFYLCASSMGSYEQFFGPGTRLTVL.

In its sample, this clonotype was seen many times. The V call is TRBV7-2, the J call TRBJ2-7; D is unresolved. Germline V gene data show CDR1 as SGHTA and CDR2 as FQGNSA. V was pared by 1 base and J by 6 bases, with 16 bases between. CDR3 length equals 15 residues. CDR3 loop: CASSLDQLPLTEQYF. The CDR3 bases are TGTGCCAGCAGCTTAGACCAGCTCCCCCTGACCGAGCAGTACTTC.

The chain uses TRBV4-1 and TRBJ2-7; D uncertain. V lost 0 bases, J lost 3 bases, and 15 bases lay in between. The length of the CDR3 is 16 residues. Per the germline V gene, CDR1 is MGHRA and CDR2 is YSYEKL. The CDR3 DNA reads TGCGCCAGCAGCCAAGACCCCCACGGTTCTGGCTACGAGCAGTACTTC. Protein: CASSQDPHGSGYEQYF.

Concerning this clonotype: One end of the junction fails to match germline, which may point to a read error. This chain links TRBV28 with TRBJ1-3; 8 positions match TRBD1. This CDR3 comprises 15 residues. The germline CDR1 and CDR2 sequences are MDHEN and SYDVKM. The CDR3 DNA follows: TGTGCCAGCAGTATGGGACAGGCCTCTGGAAACACCTTATATTTT. Translated, it gives CASSMGQASGNTLYF.

This clonotype was recorded a few times. The chain is built from TRBV20-1 and TRBJ2-3; 8 bases align to TRBD2. Per the germline V gene, CDR1 is DFQATT and CDR2 is SNEGSKA (reference sequence). The CDR3 has 13 residues. Unmatched junction bases numbered 8, after V lost 7 bases and J lost 5 bases. In DNA form, the CDR3 reads TGCAGTGGGGTAGCGGGGAAATTAGATACGCAGTATTTT. It translates to CSGVAGKLDTQYF.

The chain joins TRBV29-1 to TRBJ2-3; 7 nucleotides align to TRBD1. V lost 6 bases, J lost 1 base, and 7 bases stayed unmatched. In germline, CDR1 is SQVTM, CDR2 ANQGSEA. The CDR3 runs to 14 residues. In DNA form, the CDR3 reads TGCAGCGTCGCTAAGGGGGCTGGCACAGATACGCAGTATTTT. This encodes CSVAKGAGTDTQYF.

This clonotype came up many times. The gene calls are TRBV18 and TRBJ2-5, with D uncertain. The CDR3 contains 13 residues. Germline V gives CDR1 KGHSH, CDR2 LQKENI. Trimming took 3 bases from V and 0 from J, leaving 5 bases between them. The CDR3 loop reads CASSPPNQETQYF. DNA for the CDR3: TGTGCCAGCTCACCCCCGAACCAAGAGACCCAGTACTTC.

The V call is TRBV29-1, the J call TRBJ1-3; 9 bases map to TRBD1. CDR1 and CDR2 from the germline V gene are SQVTM and ANQGSEA. Trimming at V came to 4 bases and at J to 0 bases, leaving 7 bases not matched to a gene. The CDR3 runs 16 residues. This CDR3 is CSVVLQGQGSGNTIYF. CDR3 nucleotides: TGCAGCGTTGTGCTCCAGGGACAGGGCTCTGGAAACACCATATATTTT.

This clonotype was seen only once. The chain joins TRBV3-1 to TRBJ2-7, with 10 bases aligning to TRBD2. The CDR3 totals 15 residues. V lost 0 bases, J lost 7 bases, and 6 bases stayed unmatched. Germline V lookup: CDR1 LGHDT, CDR2 YNNKEL (reference sequence). The CDR3 bases are TGTGCCAGCAGCCAAGAAGGGGGACTAGCGAGAGAGCAGTACTTC. It is translated as CASSQEGGLAREQYF.

The table lists this clonotype with a few counts. This rearrangement joins TRBV5-1 to TRBJ2-5; no definite D call. Germline CDR1 reads SGHRS; CDR2 reads YFSETQ. This CDR3 is built from 13 residues. The V gene lost 1 base and the J gene lost 5 bases, with 9 bases spanning the gap. The CDR3 nucleotides read TGCGCCAGCAGCTTGAAAGAGACCGAGACCCAGTACTTC. Protein sequence: CASSLKETETQYF. Using reference TRBV5-1 and TRBJ2-5 for the parts outside the CDR3, the full variable domain is KAGVTQTPRYLIKTRGQQVTLSCSPISGHRSVSWYQQTPGQGLQFLFEYFSETQRNKGNFPGRFSGRQFSNSRSEMNVSTLELGDSALYLCASSLKETETQYFGPGTRLLVL.

Concerning this clonotype itself: This may be a read error: a much more frequent sequence differs by one nucleotide. V usage is TRBV30 and J usage is TRBJ1-2; weak D call: TRBD1 (5 bases). This CDR3 is built from 14 residues. Germline V CDR1 and CDR2: GTSNPN, SVGIG (reference sequence). DNA of the CDR3: TGTGTCTGGAATAGGGACTCCACTAACTATGGCTACACCTTC. Its protein is CVWNRDSTNYGYTF.

In this sample, this clonotype turned up a few times. V gene TRBV7-2 combines with J gene TRBJ2-5; D remains ambiguous. The V gene's germline CDR1 is SGHTA and CDR2 FQGNSA. The CDR3 consists of 15 residues. Trimming pared 1 base from V and 1 base from J, leaving 10 bases between. CDR3 sequence (DNA): TGTGCCAGCAGCTTAGGGCTAGTCCTCCAAGAGACCCAGTACTTC. Protein product: CASSLGLVLQETQYF.

This sequence joins TRBV6-9 and TRBJ1-2; D may be TRBD1 (5 bases). The CDR3 is made up of 11 amino acids. V was trimmed by 5 bases and J by 4 bases, leaving 5 bases between them. The germline gives CDR1 MNHGY, CDR2 SVAAGI. CDR3 sequence (DNA): TGTGCCAGCAGTGGGACCTATGGCTACACCTTC. The encoded protein is CASSGTYGYTF.

This clonotype was detected only a few times. V and J are TRBV5-5 and TRBJ2-2; TRBD2 matches at 7 bases. The CDR3 spans 15 residues. V dropped 2 bases and J dropped 6; count of bases not matched to a gene: 7. Germline CDR1 is SGHKS and CDR2 is YYEKEE (reference sequence). The CDR3 nucleotides are TGTGCCAGCAGCTTCGGACTAGTTGGGTCCGGGGAGCTGTTTTTT. Its protein product is CASSFGLVGSGELFF.

This sequence joins TRBV4-1 and TRBJ2-1; the D gene is possibly TRBD2 (5 bases). CDR3 length equals 14 residues. Germline CDR1 reads MGHRA; CDR2 reads YSYEKL. V was trimmed by 1 base and J by 7 bases, leaving 11 bases between them. CDR3 nucleotide sequence: TGCGCCAGCAGCCAAGCGGAACGGGGTAATGAGCAGTTCTTC. Residues: CASSQAERGNEQFF.

This clonotype was counted many times. Here the CDR3 reads CASSSPGVGSGVPYEQYF. CDR3 nucleotides: TGTGCCAGCAGCTCTCCCGGGGTTGGCAGTGGGGTCCCCTACGAGCAGTACTTC. V usage is TRBV7-8 and J usage is TRBJ2-7; weak D call: TRBD2 (5 bases). Trimming stripped 4 bases from V and 2 bases from J, with 24 bases between. CDR3 length: 18 residues. CDR1 and CDR2 (germline): SGHVS, FQNEAQ. Full variable domain (remainder filled in from reference TRBV7-8 and TRBJ2-7): GAGVSQSPRYKVAKRGQDVALRCDPISGHVSLFWYQQALGQGPEFLTYFQNEAQLDKSGLPSDRFFAERPEGSVSTLKIQRTQQEDSAVYLCASSSPGVGSGVPYEQYFGPGTRLTVT.

This clonotype was observed many times. The V call is TRBV6-1, the J call TRBJ2-3; TRBD2 matches 7 bases. This CDR3 has 16 residues. J gave up 3 bases and V 6 bases, and 12 bases lay outside the gene matches. The germline gives CDR1 MNHNS, CDR2 SASEGT. CDR3 in amino acids: CASSHRGGLETDTQYF. The CDR3 nucleotides are TGTGCCAGCAGCCATCGAGGAGGACTAGAAACAGATACGCAGTATTTT.